This TCR beta chain comes out of a study of blood T cell repertoires in COVID-19. On the study more broadly: COVID-19 samples from acute and convalescent phases originated in the United States, Italy and Spain. PBMCs, B-cell-depleted T cells, or T cells were the source of the cDNA or gDNA that made up the material.

How the authors handled the data: Counts of nucleated cells, estimated from reference gene primer amplification, were obtained. Repertoires were generated with immunoSEQ multiplex PCR, while TCRdb's copy carries only in-frame clones and drops some. For V, J and clone size, that table is used; D and trimming come from the DNA. The sample contains 100,000 to 150,000 clones, more than 70% of which appear only once. The CDR3 runs to 16 residues. Germline CDR1 is SGHNT and CDR2 is YYREEE (reference sequence). The junction had 4 bases not matched to a gene; V was cut back by 1 base and J by 2 bases. Input material: peripheral blood. This chain connects TRBV5-4 to TRBJ2-1, with 9 bases aligning to TRBD2. This receptor was taken from a woman in her twenties or thirties who had recovered from COVID-19. The CDR3 loop is CASSLSGGGAYNEQFF. The CDR3 DNA is TGTGCCAGCAGCTTGTCTGGCGGGGGGGCCTACAATGAGCAGTTCTTC.